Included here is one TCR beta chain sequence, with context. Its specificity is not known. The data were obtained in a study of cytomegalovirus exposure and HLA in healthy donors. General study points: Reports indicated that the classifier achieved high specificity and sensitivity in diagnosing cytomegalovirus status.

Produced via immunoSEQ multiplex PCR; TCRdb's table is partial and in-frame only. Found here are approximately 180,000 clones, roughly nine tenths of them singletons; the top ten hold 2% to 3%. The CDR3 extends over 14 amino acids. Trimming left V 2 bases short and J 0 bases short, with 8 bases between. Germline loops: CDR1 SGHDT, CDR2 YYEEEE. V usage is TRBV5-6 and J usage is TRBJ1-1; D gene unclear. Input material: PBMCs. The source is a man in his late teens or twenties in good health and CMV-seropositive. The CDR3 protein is CASSFGFVNTEAFF. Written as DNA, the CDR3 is TGTGCCAGCAGCTTCGGGTTTGTGAACACTGAAGCTTTCTTT.